The sequence of this T cell receptor beta chain was determined in a study of T-cell memory formation after mild COVID-19 (dated by TCRdb to about 2021). In the study overall: Most TCR sequence clusters were specific to one of the two donors. The cohort was made up of two young adult volunteers, one female and one male, who were previously healthy. Longitudinal TCRalpha and TCRbeta repertoire sequencing tracked T-cell clones expanding and contracting after mild COVID-19 in a couple of donors.

With regard to this clonotype: The specificity of this receptor is unknown. Nothing much larger sits one base from this clone, and base qualities are not available.

Results the study describes overall, beyond this receptor: Contracting CD4+ clones were found mainly in CM and EM memory subsets, while CD8+ clones were enriched in EMRA. SARS-CoV-2 specificity of the second-wave clones peaking on day 37 was not confirmed. Some responding clones were detected in pre-infection memory, which suggested that pre-existing cross-reactive memory T cells had joined the SARS-CoV-2 response. Only two mild cases were covered by the study, and larger cohorts that include severe cases with pre-infection samples were considered necessary. Balanced CD4/CD8 phenotypes were observed for clones contracting from day 15 to 85, whereas a bias towards CD4+ was observed for a second wave of clones expanding from day 15 to 37.

The germline V and J ends show losses of 2 bases and 6 bases respectively, and no gene match explains 9 bases of the junction. CDR1 and CDR2 were assigned from the germline V gene as ENHRY and SYGVKD. The CDR3, cysteine through phenylalanine, is 15 amino acids long. Only the CDR3 DNA is retained, 45 bases long and in frame from the first base. TCRdb lists the instrument as Illumina NovaSeq 6000. TCRalpha and TCRbeta cDNA libraries were constructed by 5'RACE with constant-segment primers, with sample barcodes and unique molecular identifiers being introduced. Trizol reagent was used to extract RNA from every sample. Library amplification was performed in two PCR steps, and a second sample barcode and Illumina TruSeq adapters were introduced in the second step. Sequencing of libraries was performed on an Illumina NovaSeq with 2 x 150 bp paired-end reads. In the paper's pipeline: The reads were demultiplexed and collapsed into UMI-guided consensus sequences using migec v1.2.7. Using mixcr v2.1.11, the UMI consensuses were aligned to TRA and TRB V and J templates and assembled into clonotypes. Expanded or contracted clonotypes were those called significant by both edgeR and NoisET, with noise models trained on biological replicates. For edgeR calls, the thresholds were a false discovery rate-adjusted p below 0.01 and a log2 fold-change of 1. PCA with hierarchical clustering of max-normalized trajectories of the 1000 most abundant clonotypes was used as exploratory dynamics analysis. The CD4 or CD8 phenotype of responding clones was assigned using the separately sequenced CD4+ and CD8+ repertoires. TCRdb took the public reads, trimmed them with fastp at Q25, ran MiXCR for clone calling and kept in-frame beta chains. One record per CDR3 amino acid sequence lists the most common genes and DNA. The V and J calls follow TCRdb's processing rather than the paper's. For this sample the table gives 310,000 or so distinct CDR3 sequences, of which 15% to 20% were detected only once. Approximately 23% of the sample rests with the top ten.

Ficoll-Paque density gradient centrifugation was used to isolate PBMCs. The chain joins TRBV10-3 to TRBJ2-5; 7 junctional bases match TRBD1. The specimen sequenced was PBMCs or a T cell subset sorted from them (not recorded which). This sequence originates from a man between 18 and 35 years old who had mild COVID-19 (a few samples of this study predate the infection). The sample titles of this study are shuffled in the database, so cell type and time point are left out; the donor was told from shared clones. The CDR3 amino acid sequence is: CAISEGTAGLQTQYF. The sequence in DNA is TGTGCCATCAGTGAGGGGACAGCTGGGTTGCAGACCCAGTACTTC.